The next 25 T cell receptor beta chains were all read from a single sample in a study of tumor-infiltrating lymphocytes in primary liver carcinoma. From around 500 ng total RNA, TCR beta cDNA was generated with a primer in the constant region. Amplification in three nested multiplex PCR rounds with slightly modified ARM-PCR gave rise to TCR beta libraries. The first two PCR rounds, roughly 9 cycles each, used TRBV1-TRBV30 forward primers and a C-beta reverse primer. TCRdb recomputed calls from the multiplex PCR reads with MiXCR, one row per CDR3 protein. The data show 320,000 or so distinct CDR3 sequences, with 65% seen just once and approximately 9% held by the top ten. The study extracted blood RNA from unsorted whole blood and also extracted germline DNA. The sequencing input was peripheral blood. All receptors come from a man aged 40-49 years with primary liver carcinoma and hepatitis B virus infection.

In the case of this clonotype: At one end, the junction sequence differs from germline, possibly due to a read error. The chain employs TRBV5-1 and TRBJ2-1; the match to TRBD1 covers 10 bases. CDR1 is SGHRS and CDR2 is YFSETQ in the germline V gene. The CDR3 totals 16 residues. The CDR3 loop reads CTSILAKGQGYDEQFF. The CDR3 region has the DNA TGCACCAGCATCTTGGCCAAGGGACAGGGGTACGATGAGCAGTTCTTC.

About this clonotype itself: A clone one base away is much larger, so this may be a read error. This sequence joins TRBV6-2 or TRBV6-3 and TRBJ1-1; D is perhaps TRBD1 (5 bases). Germline lookup yields CDR1 MNHEY and CDR2 SVGEGT. This CDR3 has 13 amino acids. The DNA of the CDR3 is TGTGTCGTTGCGGGGGTACCGAACACTGAAGCTTTCTTT. This gives the protein CVVAGVPNTEAFF.

This clonotype was seen more than once but under ten times. Here the CDR3 reads CASSSGRGSSYEQYF. The CDR3 DNA is TGTGCCAGCAGCTCGGGGAGAGGCAGCTCCTACGAGCAGTACTTC. This chain uses TRBV5-6 with TRBJ2-7; D possibly corresponds to TRBD2 (5 bases). This CDR3 is 15 amino acids long. Germline assignment: CDR1 SGHDT and CDR2 YYEEEE. The germline V and J ends were trimmed by 3 bases and 0 bases, with 13 bases remaining between them.

Ten or more counts support this clonotype. The chain uses TRBV11-2 and TRBJ2-6, with TRBD2 as a possible D gene (6 bases). The ends were cut back, 1 base at V and 4 bases at J, with 11 bases in the middle. Per the germline V gene, CDR1 is SGHAT and CDR2 is FQNNGV. The CDR3 consists of 16 residues. This CDR3 is CASSLGGVAGANVLTF. The CDR3 region has the DNA TGTGCCAGCAGCTTAGGCGGGGTGGCGGGGGCCAACGTCCTGACTTTC.

This clonotype has a handful of counts. This chain links TRBV14 with TRBJ2-2; 7 positions agree with TRBD1. Germline CDR1 and CDR2: SGHDN and FVKESK. V dropped 4 bases and J dropped 3; count of bases not matched to a gene: 8. The CDR3 has 16 residues. The CDR3 nucleotides read TGTGCCAGCAGCCCAACCGACAGGGTGTACACCGGGGAGCTGTTTTTT. As protein: CASSPTDRVYTGELFF. The whole variable domain, filled in from reference TRBV14 and TRBJ2-2, reads EAGVTQFPSHSVIEKGQTVTLRCDPISGHDNLYWYRRVMGKEIKFLLHFVKESKQDESGMPNNRFLAERTGGTYSTLKVQPAELEDSGVYFCASSPTDRVYTGELFFGEGSRLTVL.

This clonotype came up many times. The junction shows a germline mismatch at one end, possibly a read error. The chain employs TRBV29-1 and TRBJ2-5, with TRBD1 matching 7 bases. Germline lookup yields CDR1 SQVTM and CDR2 ANQGSEA. This CDR3 is 11 amino acids long. The CDR3: CSLRTGETPYF. The CDR3 bases are TGCAGCCTCCGGACAGGAGAGACCCCGTACTTC.

The chain couples TRBV10-3 to TRBJ2-1, with D tentatively TRBD2 (5 bases). The V end was cut by 0 bases, the J end by 6 bases, with 12 bases between. CDR1 and CDR2 (germline): ENHRY, SYGVKD. The CDR3 covers 15 residues. The CDR3 sequence is CAISESSPRGNEQFF. The CDR3 DNA sequence: TGTGCCATCAGTGAGTCGAGCCCCCGGGGCAATGAGCAGTTCTTC.

The table lists this clonotype with many counts. This chain links TRBV28 with TRBJ2-5; 8 bases are a match to TRBD2. CDR1 is MDHEN and CDR2 is SYDVKM in the germline V gene. J gave up 5 bases and V 3 bases, and 5 bases lay outside the gene matches. This CDR3 is built from 14 residues. The CDR3 region has the DNA TGTGCCAGCAGTTTCGGGGGGGCCCGGGAGACCCAGTACTTC. Its translation: CASSFGGARETQYF.

On this clonotype itself: Compared with germline, one end of the junction differs, possibly owing to a read error. The J gene is TRBJ2-2, the V gene TRBV7-9; D is uncertain. Germline V gene data show CDR1 as SEHNR and CDR2 as FQNEAQ (reference sequence). The CDR3 spans 14 residues. The CDR3 reads CTSSFTENTGELFF. DNA for the CDR3: TGTACCAGCAGCTTTACGGAGAACACCGGGGAGCTGTTTTTT.

This clonotype was recorded at least ten times. The rearrangement uses TRBV6-5 and TRBJ2-3; maybe TRBD2 (6 bases). Looked up from germline, CDR1 is MNHEY and CDR2 is SVGAGI. V dropped 8 bases and J dropped 0 bases, with 21 bases sitting between them. This CDR3 spans 17 amino acids. The CDR3, as DNA: TGTGCCAGCGGGTTATCTAGTTTGGCGGGGAGCACAGATACGCAGTATTTT. Translated, it gives CASGLSSLAGSTDTQYF.

The chain has TRBV11-2 and TRBJ2-3; D remains ambiguous. The CDR3 extends over 13 amino acids. The germline CDR1 and CDR2 sequences are SGHAT and FQNNGV. The V and J ends lost 4 bases and 4 bases respectively, with 9 bases between them. As DNA, the CDR3 is TGTGCCAGCAGCTGGCCTGGGGCAGATACGCAGTATTTT. The encoded protein is CASSWPGADTQYF.

Concerning this clonotype itself: This could be a read error, since a much larger clone is one nucleotide away. The chain couples TRBV5-4 to TRBJ2-1, with 9 bases matching TRBD2. Germline lookup yields CDR1 SGHNT and CDR2 YYREEE (reference sequence). This CDR3 contains 15 residues. DNA of the CDR3: TGTGCCAGCAGCTTGTCTAGCGGGACATACAATGAGCAGCTCTTC. This translates into CASSLSSGTYNEQLF.

This clonotype was found once. Relative to the germline gene, one junction end is altered; a read error may explain this. The chain carries TRBV5-6 and TRBJ2-1; 7 bases are shared with TRBD2. The CDR3 extends over 15 amino acids. Germline CDR1 reads SGHDT; CDR2 reads YYEEEE. The CDR3 region has the DNA TGTACCAGCAGCCGCCGCGGACTAGACGGCAATGAGCAGTTCTTC. Its protein is CTSSRRGLDGNEQFF.

The table lists this clonotype with a few counts. The chain is built from TRBV28 and TRBJ2-1; D is possibly TRBD1 (6 bases). CDR1 is MDHEN and CDR2 is SYDVKM in the germline V gene. The CDR3 consists of 17 residues. Trimming took off 6 bases at V and 7 bases at J, with 25 bases between the two ends. The CDR3 nucleotides read TGTGCCAGCAGACTGGCACCGGGGCTCCCCAGGGGTAATGAGCAGTTCTTC. This gives the protein CASRLAPGLPRGNEQFF.

To note about this clonotype: This CDR3 is missing its conserved last phenylalanine or tryptophan, likely due to a read error. This chain joins TRBV14 and TRBJ1-6; 10 bases line up with TRBD1. Germline values: CDR1 SGHDN, CDR2 FVKESK. The CDR3 consists of 14 residues. V lost 4 bases, J lost 9 bases, and 3 bases stayed unmatched. This chain's CDR3 is CASSLGQGVSPLHS. The CDR3 nucleotides are TGTGCCAGCAGCCTAGGACAGGGGGTTTCACCCCTCCACTCT.

The V call is TRBV11-1, the J call TRBJ2-4, with 8 bases identical to TRBD2. The CDR3 runs to 17 residues. CDR1 SGHAT and CDR2 FQDESV come from the germline V gene (reference sequence). With 3 bases clipped from V and 2 bases from J, the junction kept 9 bases outside the gene matches. For the CDR3, the DNA is TGTGCCAGCAGCTTTCCCTGGACTAGCATGACCAAAAACATTCAGTACTTC. This codes for CASSFPWTSMTKNIQYF.

This clonotype was recorded only once. Germline and junction disagree at one end, which may indicate a read error. V gene TRBV15 combines with J gene TRBJ1-4, with D unresolved. CDR1 and CDR2 (germline): LNHNV, YYDKDF (reference sequence). The length of the CDR3 is 14 residues. The CDR3 bases are TGTGCCACCAGCAGAGCCGGCCCGGAGAAAAAAACTGTTTTT. The encoded protein is CATSRAGPEKKTVF.

On this clonotype: A read error may explain this, as a much larger clone is one base away. The chain links TRBV6-1 to TRBJ1-1, with D perhaps matching TRBD1 (6 bases). Germline V gene sequence: CDR1 MNHNS, CDR2 SASEGT. This CDR3 contains 13 residues. The CDR3 sequence is CTSSQTGRAEAFF. For the CDR3, the DNA is TGTACCAGCAGTCAAACAGGGCGGGCTGAAGCTTTCTTT.

This chain uses TRBV28 with TRBJ1-5; 12 bases fit TRBD1. The CDR3 runs to 16 residues. Trimming at V came to 5 bases and at J to 6 bases, leaving 8 bases not matched to a gene. The V gene's germline CDR1 is MDHEN and CDR2 SYDVKM. The CDR3 loop reads CASSPGDRGRGQPQHF. CDR3 DNA: TGTGCCAGCAGTCCCGGGGACAGGGGGCGAGGTCAGCCCCAGCATTTT.

As regards this clonotype: A much larger clone differs from this one at a single base, so this may be a read error. The chain joins TRBV5-5 to TRBJ2-1, with 8 nucleotides matching TRBD2. This CDR3 has 16 amino acids. Germline V gives CDR1 SGHKS, CDR2 YYEKEE (reference sequence). CDR3 in amino acids: CANSLRAGEGGNEQFF. The CDR3 region has the DNA TGTGCCAACAGCTTGAGAGCGGGAGAGGGTGGGAATGAGCAGTTCTTC.

A word on this clonotype: A much larger clone is a single base away; this may be a read error. The V call is TRBV6-5, the J call TRBJ2-1; D is undetermined. Germline V gives CDR1 MNHEY, CDR2 SVGAGI. This CDR3 region has 11 residues. Written as DNA, the CDR3 is TGTGCCAACAGTTACTCGACAGAGCAGTTCTTC. This codes for CANSYSTEQFF.

Many counts were recorded for this clonotype. The chain recombines TRBV6-6 with TRBJ1-2, with 9 bases identical to TRBD1. The trim removed 5 bases at V and 4 bases at J, leaving 5 bases unmatched. The CDR3 loop spans 14 amino acids. Looked up from germline, CDR1 is MNHNY and CDR2 is SVGAGI (reference sequence). For the CDR3, the DNA is TGTGCCAGCAGTGACACAGGGGGCGGCTATGGCTACACCTTC. This translates into CASSDTGGGYGYTF.

Details on this clonotype: At one of its ends the junction is not consistent with the germline gene, which may arise from a read error. The chain links TRBV11-2 to TRBJ1-6, with D possibly matching TRBD1 (5 bases). The CDR3 totals 16 residues. Germline CDR1 reads SGHAT; CDR2 reads FQNNGV. For the CDR3, the DNA is TGTGCCACCAGCTTCGCCGCCGTGACAGCGAATTCACCCCTCCACTTT. Translation gives CATSFAAVTANSPLHF.

On this clonotype itself: Since no conserved phenylalanine or tryptophan closes the CDR3, a read error is the likely cause. The chain links TRBV11-2 to TRBJ2-3; possible D gene TRBD1, 6 bases. The CDR3 length is 16 residues. The germline gives CDR1 SGHAT, CDR2 FQNNGV. V was clipped by 4 bases and J by 0 bases, with 14 bases between them. CDR3 nucleotide sequence: TGTGCCAGCAGCTCGACAGGTCCATCTAGCACAGATACGCAGTATGTT. Its protein is CASSSTGPSSTDTQYV.

There are many counts of this clonotype. CDR3 sequence (DNA): TGCAGCGTTGAGACAGCGGACACCATATATTTT. Translation: CSVETADTIYF. The rearrangement uses TRBV29-1 and TRBJ1-3; TRBD1 might be the D (5 bases). The CDR3 contains 11 residues. Trimming took off 3 bases at V and 8 bases at J, with 8 bases between the two ends. Looked up from germline, CDR1 is SQVTM and CDR2 is ANQGSEA.